This T cell receptor beta chain was identified during a study of beta chain features in type 1 diabetes. Study as a whole: Sorted cells numbering around 110,000,000 were examined across all samples.

As regards this clone: What it binds is not known.

Sequenced material consisted of expressed TCRB transcripts (all of the isolated RNA was reverse transcribed). Measured with immunoSEQ multiplex PCR; TCRdb has only the in-frame clones, and not every one. Here the sample spans about 640,000 clones, around 12% being singletons. Notes on the study in general: Shorter TCRB CDR3s, moderately but significantly so, were found in Type 1 diabetes patients in all four CD4+ subsets.

V gave up 3 bases and J gave up 5 bases, with 16 bases separating them. This CDR3 has 15 residues. Germline V gene lookup returns CDR1 ENHRY and CDR2 SYGVKD. The sequence came from a man under 40 with type 1 diabetes. The sequencing input was naive CD4+ T cells from blood. This chain joins TRBV10-3 and TRBJ2-5; no clear D gene. The CDR3 coding sequence is TGTGCCATCAGTGAACCAAACCGGAGTGGGGAGACCCAGTACTTC. Its translation is CAISEPNRSGETQYF.